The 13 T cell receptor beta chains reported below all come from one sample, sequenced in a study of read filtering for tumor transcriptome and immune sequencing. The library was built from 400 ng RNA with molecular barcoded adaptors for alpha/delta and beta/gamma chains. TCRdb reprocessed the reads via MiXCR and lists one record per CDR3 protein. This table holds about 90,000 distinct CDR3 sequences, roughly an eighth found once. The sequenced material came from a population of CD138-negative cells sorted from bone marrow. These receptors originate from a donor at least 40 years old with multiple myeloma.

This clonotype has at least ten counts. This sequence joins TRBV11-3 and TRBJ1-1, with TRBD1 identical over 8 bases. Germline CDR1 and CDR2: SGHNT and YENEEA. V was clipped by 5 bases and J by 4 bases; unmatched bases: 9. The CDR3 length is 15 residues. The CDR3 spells CASSRRTGRRTEAFF. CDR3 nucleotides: TGTGCCAGCAGCCGAAGGACAGGGCGGCGCACTGAAGCTTTCTTT.

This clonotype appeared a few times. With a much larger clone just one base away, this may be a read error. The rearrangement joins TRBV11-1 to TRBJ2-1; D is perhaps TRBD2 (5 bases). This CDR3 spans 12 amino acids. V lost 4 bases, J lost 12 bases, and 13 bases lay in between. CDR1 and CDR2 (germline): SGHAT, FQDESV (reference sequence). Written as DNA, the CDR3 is TGTGCCAGCAGCTCAGAGGGTCATGGGCAGTTCTTC. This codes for CASSSEGHGQFF.

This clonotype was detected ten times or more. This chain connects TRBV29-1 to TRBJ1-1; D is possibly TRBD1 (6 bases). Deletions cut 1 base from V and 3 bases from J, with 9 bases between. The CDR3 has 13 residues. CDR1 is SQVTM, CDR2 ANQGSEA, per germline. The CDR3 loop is CSVEGGRHTEAFF. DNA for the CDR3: TGCAGCGTTGAAGGGGGGCGGCACACTGAAGCTTTCTTT.

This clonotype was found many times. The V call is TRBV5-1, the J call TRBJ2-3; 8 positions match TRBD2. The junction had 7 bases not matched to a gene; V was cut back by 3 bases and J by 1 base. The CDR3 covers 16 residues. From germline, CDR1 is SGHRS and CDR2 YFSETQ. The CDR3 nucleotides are TGCGCCAGCAGCTGGGCCGGGACTAGAGGCACAGATACGCAGTATTTT. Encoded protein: CASSWAGTRGTDTQYF.

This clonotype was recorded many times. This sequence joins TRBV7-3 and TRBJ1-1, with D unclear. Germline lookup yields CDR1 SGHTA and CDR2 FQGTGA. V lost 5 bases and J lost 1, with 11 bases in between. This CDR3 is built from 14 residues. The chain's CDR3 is CASSPSPGNTEAFF. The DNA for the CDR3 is TGTGCCAGCAGCCCCTCTCCCGGGAACACTGAAGCTTTCTTT. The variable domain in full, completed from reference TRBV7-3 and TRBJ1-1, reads GAGVSQTPSNKVTEKGKYVELRCDPISGHTALYWYRQSLGQGPEFLIYFQGTGAADDSGLPNDRFFAVRPEGSVSTLKIQRTERGDSAVYLCASSPSPGNTEAFFGQGTRLTVV.

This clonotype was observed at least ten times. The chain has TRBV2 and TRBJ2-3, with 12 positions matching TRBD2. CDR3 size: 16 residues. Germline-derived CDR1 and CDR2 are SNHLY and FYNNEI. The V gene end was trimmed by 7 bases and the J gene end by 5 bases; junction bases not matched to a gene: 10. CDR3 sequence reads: CASTPLLAGGKDTQYF. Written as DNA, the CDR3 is TGTGCCAGCACCCCCCTACTAGCGGGAGGAAAAGATACGCAGTATTTT.

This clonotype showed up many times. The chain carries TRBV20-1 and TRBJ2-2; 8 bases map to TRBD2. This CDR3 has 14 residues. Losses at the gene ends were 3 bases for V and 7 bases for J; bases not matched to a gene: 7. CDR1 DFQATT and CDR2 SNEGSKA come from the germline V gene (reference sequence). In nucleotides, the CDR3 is TGCAGTGCTAGTAACAGCGGGAGCAGCGGGGAGCTGTTTTTT. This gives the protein CSASNSGSSGELFF.

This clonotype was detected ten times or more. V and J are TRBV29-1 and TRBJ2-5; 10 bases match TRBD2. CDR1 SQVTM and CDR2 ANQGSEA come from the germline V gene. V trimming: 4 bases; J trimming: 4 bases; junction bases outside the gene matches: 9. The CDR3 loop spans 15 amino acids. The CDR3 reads CSVVASGRLGETQYF. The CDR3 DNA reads TGCAGCGTTGTGGCTAGCGGGAGATTGGGAGAGACCCAGTACTTC.

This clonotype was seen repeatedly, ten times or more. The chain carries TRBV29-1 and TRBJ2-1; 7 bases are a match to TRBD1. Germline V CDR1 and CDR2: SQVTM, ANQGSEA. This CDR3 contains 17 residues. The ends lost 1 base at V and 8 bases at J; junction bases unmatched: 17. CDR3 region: CSVEGDLGQPVVDEQFF. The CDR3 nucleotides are TGCAGCGTTGAAGGGGATTTGGGACAGCCGGTTGTGGATGAGCAGTTCTTC.

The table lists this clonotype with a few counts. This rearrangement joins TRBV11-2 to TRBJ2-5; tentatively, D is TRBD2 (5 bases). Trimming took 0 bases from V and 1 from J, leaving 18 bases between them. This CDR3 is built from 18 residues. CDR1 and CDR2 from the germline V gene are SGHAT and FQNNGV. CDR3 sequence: CASSLDALWELVQETQYF. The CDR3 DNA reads TGTGCCAGCAGCTTAGACGCTTTGTGGGAGTTGGTCCAAGAGACCCAGTACTTC.

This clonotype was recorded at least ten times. CDR3 protein: CASSDRVRGSNTEAFF. The CDR3 DNA is TGTGCCAGCAGTGATCGTGTCCGCGGGTCGAACACTGAAGCTTTCTTT. The V gene is TRBV2, the J gene TRBJ1-1; unclear D gene. The V gene's germline CDR1 is SNHLY and CDR2 FYNNEI. V dropped 3 bases and J dropped 1 base, with 15 bases sitting between them. The CDR3 has 16 residues.

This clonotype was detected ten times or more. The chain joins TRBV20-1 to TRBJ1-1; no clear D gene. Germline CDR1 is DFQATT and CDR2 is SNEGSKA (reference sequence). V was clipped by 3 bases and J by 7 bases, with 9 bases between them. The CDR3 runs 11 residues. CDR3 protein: CSARESGEAFF. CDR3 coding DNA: TGCAGTGCTAGGGAGTCCGGTGAAGCTTTCTTT.

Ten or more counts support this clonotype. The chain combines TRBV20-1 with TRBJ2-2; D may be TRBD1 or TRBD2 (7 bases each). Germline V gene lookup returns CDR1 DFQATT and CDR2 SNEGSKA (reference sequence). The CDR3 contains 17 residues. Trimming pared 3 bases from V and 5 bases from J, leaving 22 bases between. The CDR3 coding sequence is TGCAGTGCTAGGCGTGGGAGGGGCAGGGGGAATACCGGGGAGCTGTTTTTT. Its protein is CSARRGRGRGNTGELFF.